This T cell receptor beta chain emerged from a study of control samples from healthy donors and cancer patients. Measured with immunoSEQ multiplex PCR; TCRdb has only the in-frame clones, and not every one. The sample gives about 130,000 clones, over 75% of which show up once; more than 2.5% is in the top ten. The CDR3 consists of 20 residues. V lost 7 bases and J lost 0, with 31 bases in between. Germline values: CDR1 MDHEN, CDR2 SYDVKM. Sequences were obtained from blood. The TCR comes from a man between 50 and 59 years old in good health. This rearrangement joins TRBV28 to TRBJ2-7, with a weak D call TRBD1 (6 bases). The CDR3 loop is CASTSRLGTSKHSASYEQYF. CDR3 coding DNA: TGTGCCAGCACCTCTAGGCTAGGGACATCCAAGCACTCAGCCTCCTACGAGCAGTACTTC.